This is a list of T cell receptor beta chains from one sample in a study of T-cell reconstitution after alpha-beta-depleted transplantation in children. TCRdb fed the PCR reads into MiXCR, producing one record per CDR3 protein. The sample records around 360,000 distinct CDR3 sequences, 10% being singletons. Sample: PBMCs from the stem cell graft donor, taken from the stem cell graft. Receptors were obtained from a human donor who donated a stem cell graft to a child with acute lymphoblastic leukemia. The CDR3 runs from the conserved cysteine through the conserved F or W. A D gene is named only where the DNA matches it firmly. Clone sizes are given selectively: once, few, many, or a class where the clone is expanded.

d_call: -
j_call: TRBJ1-2
clone_size: many
v_call: TRBV29-1
cdr3_nt: TGCAGCGTCCGGGCGACGGGAGGCTACACCTTC
cdr3_aa: CSVRATGGYTF

d_call: -
j_call: TRBJ2-1
clone_size: few
v_call: TRBV12-3/TRBV12-4
cdr3_nt: TGTGCCAGCAGTCCAATAAGGAGTACCTACAATGAGCAGTTCTTC
cdr3_aa: CASSPIRSTYNEQFF

d_call: -
j_call: TRBJ2-7
clone_size: many
v_call: TRBV28
cdr3_nt: TGTGCCAGCAGTTTTGTCTCTTGGCGGGAAATCCTTCGCGAGCAGTACTTC
cdr3_aa: CASSFVSWREILREQYF

d_call: -
j_call: TRBJ1-2
clone_size: -
v_call: TRBV20-1
cdr3_nt: TGCAGTGCCCCAAGACAATATAACTATGGCTACACCTTC
cdr3_aa: CSAPRQYNYGYTF

d_call: TRBD2
j_call: TRBJ2-3
clone_size: -
v_call: TRBV2
cdr3_nt: TGTGCCAGCAAGCGGGAATCAGATACGCAGTATTTT
cdr3_aa: CASKRESDTQYF

d_call: -
j_call: TRBJ2-7
clone_size: few
v_call: TRBV5-6
cdr3_nt: TGTGCCAGCAGCTTGGTCAGGGTCCAAGAGCAGTACTTC
cdr3_aa: CASSLVRVQEQYF

d_call: TRBD2
j_call: TRBJ2-3
clone_size: many
v_call: TRBV4-3
cdr3_nt: TGCGCCAGCGGACTAGCGGGAGGCACAGATACGCAGTATTTT
cdr3_aa: CASGLAGGTDTQYF

d_call: -
j_call: TRBJ2-1
clone_size: many
v_call: TRBV29-1
cdr3_nt: TGCAGCGTTGCTCCCACCAATGAGCAGTTCTTC
cdr3_aa: CSVAPTNEQFF

d_call: TRBD2
j_call: TRBJ2-3
clone_size: many
v_call: TRBV6-1
cdr3_nt: TGTGCCAGCAGTCCCAATAGCGGGAGGGCCGCAGATACGCAGTATTTT
cdr3_aa: CASSPNSGRAADTQYF

d_call: -
j_call: TRBJ1-1
clone_size: few
v_call: TRBV12-3/TRBV12-4
cdr3_nt: TGTGCCAGCAGTGGCACCATGAACACTGAAGCTTTCTTT
cdr3_aa: CASSGTMNTEAFF

d_call: -
j_call: TRBJ2-1
clone_size: -
v_call: TRBV4-3
cdr3_nt: TGCGCCAGCAGCCAAGCTCTGAACTATTATGAGCAGTTCTTC
cdr3_aa: CASSQALNYYEQFF

d_call: TRBD2
j_call: TRBJ2-1
clone_size: -
v_call: TRBV27
cdr3_nt: TGTGCCAGCAGTTTAACGCTAGCGGGAGGGGCGGCCGGGCAGTTCTTC
cdr3_aa: CASSLTLAGGAAGQFF

d_call: TRBD2
j_call: TRBJ2-7
clone_size: -
v_call: TRBV7-2
cdr3_nt: TGTGCCAGCAACAGAGCCGGACTAGCGGGCCACGAGCAGTACTTC
cdr3_aa: CASNRAGLAGHEQYF

d_call: -
j_call: TRBJ2-3
clone_size: many
v_call: TRBV27
cdr3_nt: TGTGCCAGCAGTTCAAGGCTAGGGAATACGCAGTATTTT
cdr3_aa: CASSSRLGNTQYF

d_call: -
j_call: TRBJ2-7
clone_size: many
v_call: TRBV3-1
cdr3_nt: TGTGCCAGCAGCCGGGACGTCTCCTACGAGCAGTACTTC
cdr3_aa: CASSRDVSYEQYF

d_call: -
j_call: TRBJ2-7
clone_size: -
v_call: TRBV7-6
cdr3_nt: TGTGCCAGCAGCTCAGGGGCCCGTTCCTACGAGCAGTACTTC
cdr3_aa: CASSSGARSYEQYF

d_call: TRBD2
j_call: TRBJ2-1
clone_size: many
v_call: TRBV15
cdr3_nt: TGTGCCACCAGCAGAGGAGGCATGCCTAGCGGGAGGTCGTACAATGAGCAGTTCTTC
cdr3_aa: CATSRGGMPSGRSYNEQFF

d_call: TRBD2
j_call: TRBJ2-3
clone_size: -
v_call: TRBV18
cdr3_nt: TGTGCCAGCTCACCATCGAGACTAGCGGGAGTTTCGGATACGCAGTATTTT
cdr3_aa: CASSPSRLAGVSDTQYF

d_call: -
j_call: TRBJ2-2
clone_size: -
v_call: TRBV7-9
cdr3_nt: TGTGCCAGCAGCTTACTGTGGGGTTCGTCCGGGGAGCTGTTTTTT
cdr3_aa: CASSLLWGSSGELFF

d_call: -
j_call: TRBJ2-2
clone_size: few
v_call: TRBV7-3
cdr3_nt: TGTGCCAGCGGGACTCTTGACACCGGGGAGCTGTTTTTT
cdr3_aa: CASGTLDTGELFF

d_call: -
j_call: TRBJ1-2
clone_size: many
v_call: TRBV3-1
cdr3_nt: TGTGCCAGCAGCCAAGATATTCCGGGAGGCTACACCTTC
cdr3_aa: CASSQDIPGGYTF

d_call: TRBD2
j_call: TRBJ2-1
clone_size: -
v_call: TRBV7-3
cdr3_nt: TGTGCCAGCAGCCCCCGGGGGGGCAAGTACAATGAGCAGTTCTTC
cdr3_aa: CASSPRGGKYNEQFF

d_call: TRBD2
j_call: TRBJ2-7
clone_size: -
v_call: TRBV5-1
cdr3_nt: TGCGCCAGCAGCTTGGGACTAGCGGGAGAGGAGCAGTACTTC
cdr3_aa: CASSLGLAGEEQYF

d_call: TRBD2
j_call: TRBJ2-1
clone_size: -
v_call: TRBV5-5
cdr3_nt: TGTGCCAGCAGCTTGGCCGACGGGGGGGGTGAGCAGTTCTTC
cdr3_aa: CASSLADGGGEQFF

d_call: TRBD2
j_call: TRBJ2-7
clone_size: few
v_call: TRBV6-5
cdr3_nt: TGTGCCAGCAGTTACTCGTTTGTCGATTGGCGGGAGAGTAACTACGAGCAGTACTTC
cdr3_aa: CASSYSFVDWRESNYEQYF

d_call: -
j_call: TRBJ1-6
clone_size: few
v_call: TRBV20-1
cdr3_nt: TGCAGTGCTAGAGAAGGGGTATATTTTTCACCCCTCCACTTT
cdr3_aa: CSAREGVYFSPLHF

d_call: -
j_call: TRBJ2-2
clone_size: many
v_call: TRBV5-1
cdr3_nt: TGCGCCAGCAGCTCGGGTCGAACCGGGGAGCTGTTTTTT
cdr3_aa: CASSSGRTGELFF

d_call: TRBD1
j_call: TRBJ2-1
clone_size: -
v_call: TRBV12-3/TRBV12-4
cdr3_nt: TGTGCCAGCAGTCCGCGGACAGGGGTGATAGTTGACCAGTTCTTC
cdr3_aa: CASSPRTGVIVDQFF

d_call: TRBD2
j_call: TRBJ2-3
clone_size: few
v_call: TRBV27
cdr3_nt: TGTGCCAGCAGGACAGCGGGTTATGCTAGCGGGAGGGCACATCTGGATACGCAGTATTTT
cdr3_aa: CASRTAGYASGRAHLDTQYF

d_call: TRBD1
j_call: TRBJ1-1
clone_size: -
v_call: TRBV7-6
cdr3_nt: TGTGCCAGCAGCACCAACCTCCGGGACAGGGGGCTATGGGAAGCTTTCTTT
cdr3_aa: CASSTNLRDRGLWEAFF